These 28 T cell receptor beta chains were sequenced from one sample in a study of cytomegalovirus exposure and HLA in healthy donors (dated by TCRdb to the late 2010s). The library was made by the immunoSEQ multiplex PCR assay. A mixture of 60 forward primers for TCR Vbeta segments and 13 reverse primers for TCR Jbeta segments was used in the multiplex PCR. What TCRdb holds here is the immuneACCESS table cut down to in-frame rearrangements. Part of the clones is not present; checked against another copy, under half of the missing clones reflect an unresolved V gene, and the others are unexplained. The sample table holds over 85,000 clones, of which around 86% were seen once. Jointly, the top ten make up around 2% of the sample. Sequences were obtained from PBMCs. Receptors originate from a man aged 35 to 55 in good health and CMV-seronegative.

This clone was counted only a few times. V and J are TRBV6-5 and TRBJ2-1, with D unclear. CDR1 and CDR2 from the germline V gene are MNHEY and SVGAGI. The CDR3 length is 11 residues. V was pared by 7 bases and J by 6 bases, with 7 bases between. CDR3 in amino acids: CASTLGNEQFF. CDR3 DNA: TGTGCCAGCACCCTAGGCAATGAGCAGTTCTTC.

This clone was seen only once. The J gene is TRBJ2-7, the V gene TRBV2; 9 positions agree with TRBD1. V was clipped by 7 bases and J by 2 bases; unmatched bases: 3. The CDR3 loop spans 13 amino acids. Germline V CDR1 and CDR2: SNHLY, FYNNEI. CDR3 region: CASTRTGAYEQYF. The CDR3 DNA sequence: TGTGCCAGCACACGGACAGGGGCCTACGAGCAGTACTTC.

The chain has TRBV7-8 and TRBJ2-1; 9 bases are shared with TRBD1. Germline V gene data show CDR1 as SGHVS and CDR2 as FQNEAQ. After removal of 5 bases from V and 4 bases from J, the junction contained 9 bases not matched to a gene. The CDR3 totals 16 residues. CDR3 residues: CASSTQGARGYNEQFF. The CDR3 DNA reads TGTGCCAGCAGCACACAGGGGGCGAGGGGGTACAATGAGCAGTTCTTC.

This chain links TRBV18 with TRBJ2-7; D remains ambiguous. The V end was cut by 3 bases, the J end by 0 bases, with 12 bases between. CDR3 size: 15 residues. Germline-derived CDR1 and CDR2 are KGHSH and LQKENI. The CDR3 coding sequence is TGTGCCAGCTCACCTAGCACACCGGGCTCCTACGAGCAGTACTTC. Amino acids: CASSPSTPGSYEQYF.

This clone has only a few counts. This chain connects TRBV6-6 to TRBJ2-7, with 7 bases lining up with TRBD2. Trimming removed 2 bases from V and 0 bases from J; junction bases left unmatched: 4. In germline, CDR1 is MNHNY, CDR2 SVGAGI (reference sequence). The CDR3 loop spans 15 amino acids. The CDR3 reads CASSYTGEGSYEQYF. In DNA form, the CDR3 reads TGTGCCAGCAGTTACACGGGGGAGGGCTCCTACGAGCAGTACTTC.

This chain's CDR3 is CASSARGHGQPQHF. The DNA of the CDR3 is TGTGCCAGCAGTGCCAGGGGTCACGGTCAGCCCCAGCATTTT. The chain recombines TRBV6-1 with TRBJ1-5, with D tentatively TRBD1 (6 bases). Trimming removed 4 bases at V and 6 bases at J, with 13 bases between. The CDR3 runs 14 residues. Germline V gene data show CDR1 as MNHNS and CDR2 as SASEGT.

This clone was seen only once. The chain links TRBV5-1 to TRBJ2-3; 10 positions match TRBD2. V was pared by 2 bases and J by 3 bases, with 9 bases of the junction left unmatched. Per the germline V gene, CDR1 is SGHRS and CDR2 is YFSETQ. The CDR3 totals 17 residues. This chain's CDR3 is CASSLGSGGALTDTQYF. CDR3 coding DNA: TGCGCCAGCAGCTTAGGAAGCGGGGGGGCATTAACAGATACGCAGTATTTT. The whole variable domain, filled in from reference TRBV5-1 and TRBJ2-3, reads KAGVTQTPRYLIKTRGQQVTLSCSPISGHRSVSWYQQTPGQGLQFLFEYFSETQRNKGNFPGRFSGRQFSNSRSEMNVSTLELGDSALYLCASSLGSGGALTDTQYFGPGTRLTVL.

V and J are TRBV9 and TRBJ2-7, with 7 bases aligning to TRBD1. This CDR3 region has 14 residues. Trimming cost V 4 bases and J 3 bases; bases outside gene matches: 7. The germline gives CDR1 SGDLS, CDR2 YYNGEE. In DNA form, the CDR3 reads TGTGCCAGCAGCATAGGGACAGCCAGCTACGAGCAGTACTTC. Translating it yields CASSIGTASYEQYF.

The genes are TRBV4-2 and TRBJ1-2; D not resolved. Germline V gene lookup returns CDR1 LGHNA and CDR2 YNFKEQ. CDR3 length: 14 residues. The V end was cut by 0 bases, the J end by 4 bases, with 9 bases between. The CDR3 sequence: CASSQDAATYGYTF. CDR3 bases: TGTGCCAGCAGCCAAGACGCAGCGACCTATGGCTACACCTTC.

The J gene is TRBJ1-5, the V gene TRBV30, with D uncertain. V lost 2 bases, J lost 0 bases, and 11 bases lay in between. This CDR3 region has 15 residues. Germline V gives CDR1 GTSNPN, CDR2 SVGIG (reference sequence). DNA of the CDR3: TGTGCCTGGAGTCCCCAGGTACATAGCAATCAGCCCCAGCATTTT. It yields the protein CAWSPQVHSNQPQHF.

V gene TRBV28 combines with J gene TRBJ1-2; D ambiguous. Trimming stripped 6 bases from V and 6 bases from J, with 11 bases between. CDR3 length: 12 residues. CDR1 and CDR2 from the germline V gene are MDHEN and SYDVKM. The CDR3 region has the DNA TGTGCCAGCAGGGACTGGAGGGATGGCTACACCTTC. It encodes CASRDWRDGYTF.

In its sample, this clone was seen once. The V gene is TRBV6-5, the J gene TRBJ2-5; tentatively, D is TRBD2 (5 bases). CDR1 and CDR2 (germline): MNHEY, SVGAGI. Deletions cut 4 bases from V and 6 bases from J, with 18 bases between. This CDR3 has 15 residues. CDR3 region: CASSSPGRGSKTQYF. CDR3 coding DNA: TGTGCCAGCAGTTCACCGGGGAGAGGGTCAAAGACCCAGTACTTC.

The chain recombines TRBV19 with TRBJ1-2; possible D gene TRBD1, 6 bases. The CDR3 has 15 residues. Germline V lookup: CDR1 LNHDA, CDR2 SQIVND (reference sequence). The ends were cut back, 6 bases at V and 5 bases at J, with 19 bases in the middle. The CDR3 DNA follows: TGTGCCAGTAGGAGGGCCGGTGAGGACAGATATGGCTACACCTTC. Its protein product is CASRRAGEDRYGYTF. The variable domain in full, completed from reference TRBV19 and TRBJ1-2, reads DGGITQSPKYLFRKEGQNVTLSCEQNLNHDAMYWYRQDPGQGLRLIYYSQIVNDFQKGDIAEGYSVSREKKESFPLTVTSAQKNPTAFYLCASRRAGEDRYGYTFGSGTRLTVV.

The chain carries TRBV27 and TRBJ1-6; D remains unclear. The ends were cut back, 6 bases at V and 2 bases at J, with 8 bases in the middle. Per the germline V gene, CDR1 is MNHEY and CDR2 is SMNVEV (reference sequence). This CDR3 comprises 14 residues. The CDR3 DNA sequence: TGTGCCAGCAGGCGCGGCACCTATAATTCACCCCTCCACTTT. Amino acid sequence: CASRRGTYNSPLHF.

This chain connects TRBV18 to TRBJ1-2, with 8 bases matching TRBD1. This CDR3 region has 13 residues. Trimming took 3 bases from V and 8 from J; bases not matched to a gene: 5. CDR1 is KGHSH, CDR2 LQKENI, per germline. The CDR3 region has the DNA TGTGCCAGCTCACCGCGGACAGGGCACGGCTACACCTTC. It is translated as CASSPRTGHGYTF.

This chain uses TRBV4-3 with TRBJ2-2, with TRBD1 matching 8 bases. Per the germline V gene, CDR1 is LGHNA and CDR2 is YSLEER. This CDR3 comprises 20 residues. The junction had 18 bases not matched to a gene; V was cut back by 1 base and J by 5 bases. CDR3 sequence reads: CASSQGYGRGLGGRTGELFF. The CDR3 nucleotides read TGCGCCAGCAGCCAAGGTTATGGCAGGGGGCTTGGGGGTAGGACCGGGGAGCTGTTTTTT.

The chain recombines TRBV19 with TRBJ1-2; D gene uncertain. The CDR3 totals 16 residues. Germline CDR1 is LNHDA and CDR2 is SQIVND (reference sequence). Trimming pared 9 bases from V and 1 base from J, leaving 21 bases between. In DNA, the CDR3 is TGTGCCAGCTCGAACCCAGGCAGGAACTTTAACTATGGCTACACCTTC. It encodes CASSNPGRNFNYGYTF.

V is TRBV30 and J is TRBJ1-1; possible D gene TRBD1, 5 bases. V lost 6 bases to trimming and J lost 5 bases, with 16 bases between them. Germline V gene data show CDR1 as GTSNPN and CDR2 as SVGIG (reference sequence). The CDR3 spans 13 residues. CDR3: CACRTGGGTEAFF. The CDR3 nucleotides are TGTGCCTGCCGAACCGGGGGAGGGACTGAAGCTTTCTTT. Supplemented by reference TRBV30 and TRBJ1-1, the full variable domain reads SQTIHQWPATLVQPVGSPLSLECTVEGTSNPNLYWYRQAAGRGLQLLFYSVGIGQISSEVPQNLSASRPQDRQFILSSKKLLLSDSGFYLCACRTGGGTEAFFGQGTRLTVV.

The chain joins TRBV6-1 to TRBJ1-1, with 7 bases lining up with TRBD1. The V gene end was trimmed by 4 bases and the J gene end by 2 bases; junction bases not matched to a gene: 7. Per the germline V gene, CDR1 is MNHNS and CDR2 is SASEGT. The CDR3 is 15 amino acids. The chain's CDR3 is CASSALDRTNTEAFF. The CDR3, as DNA: TGTGCCAGCAGTGCCTTGGACAGGACCAACACTGAAGCTTTCTTT.

CDR3: CASRLGTRTGTNEKLFF. The CDR3 coding sequence is TGTGCAAGTCGCTTAGGGACGCGTACGGGGACTAATGAAAAACTGTTTTTT. The chain employs TRBV12-2 and TRBJ1-4. TRBV12-2 counts as a pseudogene. The CDR3 is 17 amino acids.

This clone has more than one count but fewer than ten. V is TRBV5-1 and J is TRBJ2-7; 14 bases map to TRBD2. The V gene's germline CDR1 is SGHRS and CDR2 YFSETQ. CDR3 size: 16 residues. Trimming cost V 4 bases and J 2 bases; bases outside gene matches: 5. CDR3 region: CASSTGLAGVAYEQYV. DNA of the CDR3: TGCGCCAGCAGCACGGGACTAGCGGGGGTTGCCTACGAGCAGTACGTC.

This clone was picked up a small number of times. The chain joins TRBV9 to TRBJ1-1; D uncertain. Trimming pared 4 bases from V and 1 base from J, leaving 17 bases between. The length of the CDR3 is 16 residues. Germline assignment: CDR1 SGDLS and CDR2 YYNGEE. CDR3 in amino acids: CASSSLDTAPNTEAFF. In nucleotides, the CDR3 is TGTGCCAGCAGCTCACTCGATACCGCTCCGAACACTGAAGCTTTCTTT.

This clone appeared once. The genes are TRBV5-1 and TRBJ2-7; D possibly corresponds to TRBD1 (6 bases). Trimming pared 0 bases from V and 0 bases from J, leaving 10 bases between. CDR3 length: 15 amino acids. Germline lookup yields CDR1 SGHRS and CDR2 YFSETQ. The CDR3 loop is CASSLGRTVSYEQYF. In nucleotides, the CDR3 is TGCGCCAGCAGCTTGGGGCGGACAGTCTCCTACGAGCAGTACTTC. Using reference TRBV5-1 and TRBJ2-7 for the parts outside the CDR3, the full variable domain is KAGVTQTPRYLIKTRGQQVTLSCSPISGHRSVSWYQQTPGQGLQFLFEYFSETQRNKGNFPGRFSGRQFSNSRSEMNVSTLELGDSALYLCASSLGRTVSYEQYFGPGTRLTVT.

The V call is TRBV30, the J call TRBJ1-1; D may be TRBD1 (5 bases). Trimming cost V 5 bases and J 4 bases, with 11 bases left between them. CDR3 size: 12 residues. The germline V gene encodes CDR1 GTSNPN and CDR2 SVGIG (reference sequence). The CDR3 is CAWDSGSTEAFF. The DNA for the CDR3 is TGTGCCTGGGACTCAGGGTCCACTGAAGCTTTCTTT. The full variable domain, completed using reference TRBV30 and TRBJ1-1, is SQTIHQWPATLVQPVGSPLSLECTVEGTSNPNLYWYRQAAGRGLQLLFYSVGIGQISSEVPQNLSASRPQDRQFILSSKKLLLSDSGFYLCAWDSGSTEAFFGQGTRLTVV.

This sequence joins TRBV5-1 and TRBJ2-7, with D possibly TRBD1 on 5 matching bases. The length of the CDR3 is 13 residues. The ends were cut back, 4 bases at V and 2 bases at J, with 10 bases in the middle. Germline V gives CDR1 SGHRS, CDR2 YFSETQ. The CDR3 DNA follows: TGCGCCAGCAGCCCCGAAGGGGCCTACGAGCAGTACTTC. Residues: CASSPEGAYEQYF.

This chain uses TRBV2 with TRBJ2-3; possibly TRBD1 for D (5 bases). This CDR3 has 13 residues. With 4 bases removed from V and 4 bases from J, the gap between germline ends came to 9 bases. Germline CDR1 SNHLY, CDR2 FYNNEI. The CDR3 is CASSVGRADTQYF. As DNA, the CDR3 is TGTGCCAGCAGTGTGGGCAGGGCAGATACGCAGTATTTT. The full variable domain, completed using reference TRBV2 and TRBJ2-3, is EPEVTQTPSHQVTQMGQEVILRCVPISNHLYFYWYRQILGQKVEFLVSFYNNEISEKSEIFDDQFSVERPDGSNFTLKIRSTKLEDSAMYFCASSVGRADTQYFGPGTRLTVL.

This clone was recorded once. The V call is TRBV28, the J call TRBJ1-5; 8 bases match TRBD1. The ends lost 4 bases at V and 5 bases at J; junction bases unmatched: 10. Germline values: CDR1 MDHEN, CDR2 SYDVKM. The CDR3 contains 16 residues. CDR3 region: CASSWGKQGEDQPQHF. The CDR3 DNA reads as TGTGCCAGCAGTTGGGGGAAACAGGGGGAGGATCAGCCCCAGCATTTT.

The chain recombines TRBV5-1 with TRBJ1-1; a weak D match, TRBD1 (5 bases). CDR1 is SGHRS and CDR2 is YFSETQ in the germline V gene. The CDR3 sequence is 14 residues long. The germline V and J ends were trimmed by 3 bases and 6 bases, with 15 bases remaining between them. The CDR3 is CASSWSPRGAEAFF. DNA for the CDR3: TGCGCCAGCAGCTGGAGTCCTAGGGGCGCTGAAGCTTTCTTT.